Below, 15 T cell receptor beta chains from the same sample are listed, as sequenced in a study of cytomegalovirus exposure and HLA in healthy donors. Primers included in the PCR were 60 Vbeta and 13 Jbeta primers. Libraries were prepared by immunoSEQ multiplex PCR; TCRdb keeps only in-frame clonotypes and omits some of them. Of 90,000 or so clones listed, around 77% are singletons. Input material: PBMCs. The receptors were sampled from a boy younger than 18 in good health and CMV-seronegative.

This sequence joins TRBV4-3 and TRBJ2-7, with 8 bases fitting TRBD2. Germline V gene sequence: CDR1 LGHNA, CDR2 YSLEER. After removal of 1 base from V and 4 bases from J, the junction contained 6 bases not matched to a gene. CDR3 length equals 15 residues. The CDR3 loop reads CASSQGKAGAYEQYF. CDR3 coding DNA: TGCGCCAGCAGCCAAGGAAAAGCGGGAGCATACGAGCAGTACTTC.

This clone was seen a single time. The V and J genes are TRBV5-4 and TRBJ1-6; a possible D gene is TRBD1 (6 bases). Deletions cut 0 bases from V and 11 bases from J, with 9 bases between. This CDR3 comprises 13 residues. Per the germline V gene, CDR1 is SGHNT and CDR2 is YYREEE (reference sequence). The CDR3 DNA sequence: TGTGCCAGCAGCTTGGACAGGGCACCACCCCTCCACTTT. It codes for CASSLDRAPPLHF.

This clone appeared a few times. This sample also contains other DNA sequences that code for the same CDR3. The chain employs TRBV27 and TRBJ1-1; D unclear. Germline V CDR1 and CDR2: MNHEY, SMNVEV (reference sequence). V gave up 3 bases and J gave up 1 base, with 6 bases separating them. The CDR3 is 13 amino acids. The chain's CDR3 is CASSFSGNTEAFF. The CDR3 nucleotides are TGTGCCAGCAGTTTTTCGGGGAACACTGAAGCTTTCTTT.

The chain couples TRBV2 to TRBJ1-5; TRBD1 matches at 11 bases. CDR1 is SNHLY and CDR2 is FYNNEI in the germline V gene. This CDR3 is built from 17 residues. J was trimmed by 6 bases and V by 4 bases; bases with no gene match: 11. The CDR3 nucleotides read TGTGCCAGCAGTGGGACAGGGGGCGGAGGGGCAATTCAGCCCCAGCATTTT. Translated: CASSGTGGGGAIQPQHF.

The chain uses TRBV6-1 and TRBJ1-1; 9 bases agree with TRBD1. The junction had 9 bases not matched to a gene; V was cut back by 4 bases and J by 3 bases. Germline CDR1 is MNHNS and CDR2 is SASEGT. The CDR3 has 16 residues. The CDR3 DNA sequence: TGTGCCAGCAGTGCCCAGACAGGGGGTAGGGACACTGAAGCTTTCTTT. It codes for CASSAQTGGRDTEAFF.

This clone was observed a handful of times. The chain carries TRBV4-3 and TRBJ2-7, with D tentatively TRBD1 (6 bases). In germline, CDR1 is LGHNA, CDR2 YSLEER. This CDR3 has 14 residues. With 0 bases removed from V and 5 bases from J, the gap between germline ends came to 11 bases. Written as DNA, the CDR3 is TGCGCCAGCAGCCAAGATCGTACAGGGAACGAGCAGTACTTC. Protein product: CASSQDRTGNEQYF.

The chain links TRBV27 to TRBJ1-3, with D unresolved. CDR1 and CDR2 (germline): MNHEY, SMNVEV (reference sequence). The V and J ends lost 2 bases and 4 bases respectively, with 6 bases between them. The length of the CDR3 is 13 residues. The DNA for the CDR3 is TGTGCCAGCAGTTTAAGCGACGGAAACACCATATATTTT. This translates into CASSLSDGNTIYF.

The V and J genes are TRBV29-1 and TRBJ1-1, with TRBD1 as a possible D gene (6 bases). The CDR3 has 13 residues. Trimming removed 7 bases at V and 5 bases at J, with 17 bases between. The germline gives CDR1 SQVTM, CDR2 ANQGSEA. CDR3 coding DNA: TGCAGCGCCCGAGGGGGGGGAGGAACTGAAGCTTTCTTT. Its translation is CSARGGGGTEAFF.

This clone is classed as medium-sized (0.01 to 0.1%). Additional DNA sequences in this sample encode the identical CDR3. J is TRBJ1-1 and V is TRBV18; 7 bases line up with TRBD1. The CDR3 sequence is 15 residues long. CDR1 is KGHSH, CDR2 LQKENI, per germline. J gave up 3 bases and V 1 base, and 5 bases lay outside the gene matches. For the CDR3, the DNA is TGTGCCAGCTCACCACGGCAGGGGGAATACACTGAAGCTTTCTTT. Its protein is CASSPRQGEYTEAFF. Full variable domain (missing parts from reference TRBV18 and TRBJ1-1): NAGVMQNPRHLVRRRGQEARLRCSPMKGHSHVYWYRQLPEEGLKFMVYLQKENIIDESGMPKERFSAEFPKEGPSILRIQQVVRGDSAAYFCASSPRQGEYTEAFFGQGTRLTVV.

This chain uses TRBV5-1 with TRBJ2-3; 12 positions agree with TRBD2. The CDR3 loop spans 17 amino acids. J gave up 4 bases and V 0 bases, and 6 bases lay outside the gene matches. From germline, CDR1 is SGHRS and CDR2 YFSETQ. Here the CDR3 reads CASSLEASGGGADTQYF. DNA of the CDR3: TGCGCCAGCAGCTTGGAAGCTAGCGGGGGGGGCGCAGATACGCAGTATTTT.

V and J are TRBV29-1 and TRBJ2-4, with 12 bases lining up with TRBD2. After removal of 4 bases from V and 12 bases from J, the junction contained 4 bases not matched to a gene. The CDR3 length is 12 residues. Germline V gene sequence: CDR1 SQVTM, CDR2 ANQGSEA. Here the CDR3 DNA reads TGCAGCGTTGGACTAGCGGGAGTGGATCAGTACTTC. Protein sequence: CSVGLAGVDQYF.

The CDR3 loop is CASSPGTGFPGNTIYF. The CDR3 DNA reads as TGTGCCAGCAGCCCCGGGACAGGCTTCCCCGGAAACACCATATATTTT. The rearrangement joins TRBV7-9 to TRBJ1-3; 8 bases map to TRBD1. The CDR3 is 16 amino acids. Germline loops: CDR1 SEHNR, CDR2 FQNEAQ (reference sequence). V lost 5 bases to trimming and J lost 4 bases; unmatched junction nucleotides: 10.

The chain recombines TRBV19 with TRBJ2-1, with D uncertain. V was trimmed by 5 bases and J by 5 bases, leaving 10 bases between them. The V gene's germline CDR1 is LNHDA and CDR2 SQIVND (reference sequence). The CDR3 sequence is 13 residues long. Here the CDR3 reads CASSGSSDNEQFF. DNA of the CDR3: TGTGCCAGTAGTGGTAGTTCTGACAATGAGCAGTTCTTC. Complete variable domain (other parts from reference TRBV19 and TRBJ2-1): DGGITQSPKYLFRKEGQNVTLSCEQNLNHDAMYWYRQDPGQGLRLIYYSQIVNDFQKGDIAEGYSVSREKKESFPLTVTSAQKNPTAFYLCASSGSSDNEQFFGPGTRLTVL.

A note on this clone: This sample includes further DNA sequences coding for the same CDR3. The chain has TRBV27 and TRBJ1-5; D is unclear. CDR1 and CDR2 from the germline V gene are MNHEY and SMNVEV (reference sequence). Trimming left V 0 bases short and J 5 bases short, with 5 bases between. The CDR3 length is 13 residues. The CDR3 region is CASSLSRDQPQHF. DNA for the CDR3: TGTGCCAGCAGTTTATCGAGGGATCAGCCCCAGCATTTT.

Here the CDR3 reads CASSLGVPDTQYF. CDR3 nucleotide sequence: TGTGCCAGCAGCTTAGGCGTACCAGATACGCAGTATTTT. This chain connects TRBV7-2 to TRBJ2-3; no clear D gene. This CDR3 region has 13 residues. V lost 1 base and J lost 4, with 6 bases in between. CDR1 is SGHTA and CDR2 is FQGNSA in the germline V gene.